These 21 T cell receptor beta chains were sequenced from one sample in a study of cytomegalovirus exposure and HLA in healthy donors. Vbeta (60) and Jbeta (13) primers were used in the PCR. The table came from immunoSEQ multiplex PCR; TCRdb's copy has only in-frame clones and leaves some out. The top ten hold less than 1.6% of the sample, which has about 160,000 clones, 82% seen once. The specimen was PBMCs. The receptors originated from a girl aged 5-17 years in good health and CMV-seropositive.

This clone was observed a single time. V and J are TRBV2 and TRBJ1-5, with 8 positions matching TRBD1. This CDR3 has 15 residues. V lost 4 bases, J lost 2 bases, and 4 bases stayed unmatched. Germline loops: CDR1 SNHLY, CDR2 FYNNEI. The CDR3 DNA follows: TGTGCCAGCAGTGGGACAGGGCTGGGCAATCAGCCCCAGCATTTT. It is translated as CASSGTGLGNQPQHF. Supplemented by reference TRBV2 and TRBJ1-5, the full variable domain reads EPEVTQTPSHQVTQMGQEVILRCVPISNHLYFYWYRQILGQKVEFLVSFYNNEISEKSEIFDDQFSVERPDGSNFTLKIRSTKLEDSAMYFCASSGTGLGNQPQHFGDGTRLSIL.

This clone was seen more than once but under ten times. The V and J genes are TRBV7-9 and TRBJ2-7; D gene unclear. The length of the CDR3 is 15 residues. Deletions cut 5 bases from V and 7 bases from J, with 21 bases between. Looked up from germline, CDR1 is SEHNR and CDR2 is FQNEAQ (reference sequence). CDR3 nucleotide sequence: TGTGCCAGCAGCCCTCCGTTCTGGCTCTCGAGGGAGCAGTACTTC. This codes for CASSPPFWLSREQYF.

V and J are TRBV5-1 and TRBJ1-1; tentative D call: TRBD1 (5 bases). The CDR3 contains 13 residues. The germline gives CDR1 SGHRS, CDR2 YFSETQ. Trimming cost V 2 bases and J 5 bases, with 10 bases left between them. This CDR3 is CASSFGRGTEAFF. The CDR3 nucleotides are TGCGCCAGCAGCTTTGGCCGGGGGACTGAAGCTTTCTTT.

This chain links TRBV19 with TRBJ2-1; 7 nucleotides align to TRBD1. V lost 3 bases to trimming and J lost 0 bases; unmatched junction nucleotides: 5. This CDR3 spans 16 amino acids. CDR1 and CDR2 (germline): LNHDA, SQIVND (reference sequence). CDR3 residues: CASSIGTESSYNEQFF. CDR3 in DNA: TGTGCCAGTAGTATCGGGACAGAGAGCTCCTACAATGAGCAGTTCTTC.

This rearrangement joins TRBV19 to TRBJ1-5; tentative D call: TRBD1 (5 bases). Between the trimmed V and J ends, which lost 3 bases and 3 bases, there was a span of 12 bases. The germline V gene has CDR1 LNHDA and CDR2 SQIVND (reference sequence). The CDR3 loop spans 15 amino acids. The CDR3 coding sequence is TGTGCCAGTAGTATGCTAGACAGACCCAATCAGCCCCAGCATTTT. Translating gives CASSMLDRPNQPQHF.

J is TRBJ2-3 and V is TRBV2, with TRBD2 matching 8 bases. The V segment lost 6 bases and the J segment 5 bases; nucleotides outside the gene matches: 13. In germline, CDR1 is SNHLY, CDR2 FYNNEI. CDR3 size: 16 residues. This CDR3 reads CASREPSGQRGDTQYF. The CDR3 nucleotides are TGTGCCAGCAGGGAACCTAGCGGGCAGCGTGGAGATACGCAGTATTTT.

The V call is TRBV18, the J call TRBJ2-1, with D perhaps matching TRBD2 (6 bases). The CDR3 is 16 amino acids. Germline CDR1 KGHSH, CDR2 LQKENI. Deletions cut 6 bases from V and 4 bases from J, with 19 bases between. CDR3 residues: CASSPTRLGIYNEQFF. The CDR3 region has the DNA TGTGCCAGCTCGCCAACCAGACTAGGGATTTACAATGAGCAGTTCTTC.

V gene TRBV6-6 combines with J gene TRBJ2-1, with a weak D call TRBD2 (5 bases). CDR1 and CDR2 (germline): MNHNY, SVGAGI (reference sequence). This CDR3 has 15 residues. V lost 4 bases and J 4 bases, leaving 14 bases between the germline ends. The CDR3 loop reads CASSLPLRVYNEQFF. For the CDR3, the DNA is TGTGCCAGCAGTTTGCCCCTGCGGGTTTACAATGAGCAGTTCTTC.

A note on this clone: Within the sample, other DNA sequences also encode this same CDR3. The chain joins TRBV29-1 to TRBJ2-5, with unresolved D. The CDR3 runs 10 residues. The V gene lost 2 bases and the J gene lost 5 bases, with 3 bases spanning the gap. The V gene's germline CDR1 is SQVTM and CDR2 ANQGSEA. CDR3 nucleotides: TGCAGCGTTGAACTGGAGACCCAGTACTTC. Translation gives CSVELETQYF.

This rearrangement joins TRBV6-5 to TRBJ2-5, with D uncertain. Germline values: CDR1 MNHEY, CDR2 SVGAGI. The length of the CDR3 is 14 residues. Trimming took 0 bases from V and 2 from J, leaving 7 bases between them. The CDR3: CASSYSYSQETQYF. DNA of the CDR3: TGTGCCAGCAGTTACTCTTACTCTCAAGAGACCCAGTACTTC.

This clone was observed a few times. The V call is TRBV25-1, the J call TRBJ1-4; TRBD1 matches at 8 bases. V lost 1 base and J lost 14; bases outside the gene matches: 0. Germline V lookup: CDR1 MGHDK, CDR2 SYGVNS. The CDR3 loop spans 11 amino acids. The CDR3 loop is CASSESGGLFF. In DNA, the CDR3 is TGTGCCAGCAGTGAATCAGGGGGCCTGTTTTTT.

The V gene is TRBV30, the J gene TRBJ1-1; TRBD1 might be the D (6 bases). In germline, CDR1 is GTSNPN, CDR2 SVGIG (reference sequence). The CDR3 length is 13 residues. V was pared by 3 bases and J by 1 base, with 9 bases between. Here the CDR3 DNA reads TGTGCCTGGAGGGGACACACGAACACTGAAGCTTTCTTT. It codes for CAWRGHTNTEAFF.

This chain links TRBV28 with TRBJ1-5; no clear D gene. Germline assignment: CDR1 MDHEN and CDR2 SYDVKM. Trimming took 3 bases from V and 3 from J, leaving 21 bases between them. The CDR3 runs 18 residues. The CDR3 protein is CASSLVFRGMSDNQPQHF. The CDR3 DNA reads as TGTGCCAGCAGTTTGGTTTTCCGAGGAATGAGTGACAATCAGCCCCAGCATTTT.

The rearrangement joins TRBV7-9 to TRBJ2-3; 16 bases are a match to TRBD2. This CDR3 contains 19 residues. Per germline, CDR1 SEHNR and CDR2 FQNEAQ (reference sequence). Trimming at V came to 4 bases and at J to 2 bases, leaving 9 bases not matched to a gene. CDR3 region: CASSSTGTSGRVLTDTQYF. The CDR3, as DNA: TGTGCCAGCAGCTCTACCGGGACTAGCGGGAGGGTGCTCACAGATACGCAGTATTTT.

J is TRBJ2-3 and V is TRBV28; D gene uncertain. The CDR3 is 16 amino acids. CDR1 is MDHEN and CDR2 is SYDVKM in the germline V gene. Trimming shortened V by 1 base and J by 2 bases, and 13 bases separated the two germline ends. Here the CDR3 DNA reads TGTGCCAGCAGTTTATTGCCAGGCGCCGTCACAGATACGCAGTATTTT. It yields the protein CASSLLPGAVTDTQYF.

The CDR3: CASSSGGAQGNTIYF. CDR3 nucleotides: TGTGCCAGCAGTTCTGGGGGGGCGCAGGGAAACACCATATATTTT. The chain links TRBV28 to TRBJ1-3; TRBD1 might be the D (6 bases). CDR1 is MDHEN, CDR2 SYDVKM, per germline. This CDR3 region has 15 residues. Trimming removed 4 bases from V and 4 bases from J, with 14 bases in between.

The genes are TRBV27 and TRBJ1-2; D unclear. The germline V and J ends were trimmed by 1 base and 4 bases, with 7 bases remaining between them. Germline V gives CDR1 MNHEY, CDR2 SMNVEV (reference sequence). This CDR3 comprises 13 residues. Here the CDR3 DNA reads TGTGCCAGCAGTTTATACGGGAGCTATGGCTACACCTTC. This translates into CASSLYGSYGYTF.

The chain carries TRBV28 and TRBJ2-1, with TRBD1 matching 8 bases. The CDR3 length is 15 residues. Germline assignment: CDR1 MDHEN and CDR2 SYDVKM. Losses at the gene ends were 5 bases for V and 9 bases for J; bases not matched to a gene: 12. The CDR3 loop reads CASSPGQGGPAEQFF. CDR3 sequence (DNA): TGTGCCAGCAGTCCTGGACAGGGTGGGCCCGCTGAGCAGTTCTTC.

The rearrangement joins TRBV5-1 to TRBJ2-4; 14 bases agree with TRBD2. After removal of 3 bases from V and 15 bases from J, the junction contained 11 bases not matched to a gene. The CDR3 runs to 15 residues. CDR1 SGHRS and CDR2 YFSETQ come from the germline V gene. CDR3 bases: TGCGCCAGCAGCTCCGGGACTAGCGGGGGCGCGCCGTCGTACTTC. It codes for CASSSGTSGGAPSYF. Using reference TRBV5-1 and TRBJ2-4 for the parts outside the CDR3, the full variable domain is KAGVTQTPRYLIKTRGQQVTLSCSPISGHRSVSWYQQTPGQGLQFLFEYFSETQRNKGNFPGRFSGRQFSNSRSEMNVSTLELGDSALYLCASSSGTSGGAPSYFGAGTRLSVL.

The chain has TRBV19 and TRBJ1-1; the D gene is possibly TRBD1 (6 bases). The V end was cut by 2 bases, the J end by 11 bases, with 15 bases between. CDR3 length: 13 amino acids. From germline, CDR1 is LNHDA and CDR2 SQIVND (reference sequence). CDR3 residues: CASSIKSQGQAFF. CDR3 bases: TGTGCCAGTAGTATAAAGAGCCAGGGGCAGGCTTTCTTT.

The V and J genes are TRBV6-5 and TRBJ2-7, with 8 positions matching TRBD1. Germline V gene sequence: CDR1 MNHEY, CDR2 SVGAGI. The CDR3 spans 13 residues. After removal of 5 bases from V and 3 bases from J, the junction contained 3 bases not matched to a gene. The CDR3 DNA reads TGTGCCAGCAGTAGAGGACAGGGCTACGAGCAGTACTTC. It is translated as CASSRGQGYEQYF.